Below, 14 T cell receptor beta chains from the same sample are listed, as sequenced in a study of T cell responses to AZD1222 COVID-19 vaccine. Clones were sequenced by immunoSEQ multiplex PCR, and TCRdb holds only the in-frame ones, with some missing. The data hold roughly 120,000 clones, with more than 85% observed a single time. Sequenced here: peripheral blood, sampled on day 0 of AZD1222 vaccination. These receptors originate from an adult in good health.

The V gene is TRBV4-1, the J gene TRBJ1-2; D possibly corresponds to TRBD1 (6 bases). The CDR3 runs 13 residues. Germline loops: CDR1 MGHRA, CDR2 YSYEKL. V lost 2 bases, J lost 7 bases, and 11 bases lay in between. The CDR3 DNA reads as TGCGCCAGCAGCCAAACGGGGGGCAGTGGCTACACCTTC. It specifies CASSQTGGSGYTF.

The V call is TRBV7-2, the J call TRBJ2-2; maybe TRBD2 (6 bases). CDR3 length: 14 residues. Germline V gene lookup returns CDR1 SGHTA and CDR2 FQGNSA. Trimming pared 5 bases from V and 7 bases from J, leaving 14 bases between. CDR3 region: CASSATRGVGELFF. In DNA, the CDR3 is TGTGCCAGCAGCGCGACTAGGGGAGTCGGGGAGCTGTTTTTT.

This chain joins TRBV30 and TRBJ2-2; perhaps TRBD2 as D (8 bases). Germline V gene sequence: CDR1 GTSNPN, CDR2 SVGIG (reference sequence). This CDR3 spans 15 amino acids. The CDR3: CAREREGARTGELFF. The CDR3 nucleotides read TGTGCACGCGAACGGGAGGGGGCGAGGACCGGGGAGCTGTTTTTT.

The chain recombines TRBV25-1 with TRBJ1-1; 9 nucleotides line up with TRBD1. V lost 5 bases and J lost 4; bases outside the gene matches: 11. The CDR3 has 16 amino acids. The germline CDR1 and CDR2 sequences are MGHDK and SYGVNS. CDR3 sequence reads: CASSKGTGLGGTEAFF. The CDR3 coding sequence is TGTGCCAGCAGTAAGGGGACAGGGTTGGGAGGCACTGAAGCTTTCTTT.

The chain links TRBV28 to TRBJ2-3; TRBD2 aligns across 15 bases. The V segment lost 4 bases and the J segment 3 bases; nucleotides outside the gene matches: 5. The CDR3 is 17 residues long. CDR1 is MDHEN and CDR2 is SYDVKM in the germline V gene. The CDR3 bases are TGTGCCAGCAGTTCGTGGACTAGCGGGAGGGCAACAGATACGCAGTATTTT. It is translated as CASSSWTSGRATDTQYF.

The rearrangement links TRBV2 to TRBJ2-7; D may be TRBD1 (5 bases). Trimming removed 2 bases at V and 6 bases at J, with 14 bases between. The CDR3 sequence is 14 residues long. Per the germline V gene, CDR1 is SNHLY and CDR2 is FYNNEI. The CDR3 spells CASSERQGEREQYF. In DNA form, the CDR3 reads TGTGCCAGCAGTGAACGGCAGGGTGAACGCGAGCAGTACTTC.

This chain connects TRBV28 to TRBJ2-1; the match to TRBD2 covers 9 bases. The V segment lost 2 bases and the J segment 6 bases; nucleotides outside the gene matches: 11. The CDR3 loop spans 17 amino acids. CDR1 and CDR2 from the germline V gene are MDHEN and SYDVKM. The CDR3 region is CASSLTPVAGGVNEQFF. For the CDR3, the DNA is TGTGCCAGCAGTTTAACCCCCGTGGCGGGAGGGGTCAATGAGCAGTTCTTC.

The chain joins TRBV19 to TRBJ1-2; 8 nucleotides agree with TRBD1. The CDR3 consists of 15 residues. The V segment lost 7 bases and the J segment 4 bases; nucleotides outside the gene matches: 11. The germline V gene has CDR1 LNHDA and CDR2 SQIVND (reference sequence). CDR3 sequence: CASTLYGGQGYGYTF. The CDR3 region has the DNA TGTGCCAGTACTCTCTACGGAGGACAGGGCTATGGCTACACCTTC.

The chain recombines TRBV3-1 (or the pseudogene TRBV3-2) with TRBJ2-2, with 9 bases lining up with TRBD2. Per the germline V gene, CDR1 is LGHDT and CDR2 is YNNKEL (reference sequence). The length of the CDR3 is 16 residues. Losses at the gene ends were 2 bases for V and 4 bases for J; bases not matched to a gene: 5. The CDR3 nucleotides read TGTGCCAGCAGCCAATCGGGCGGGAGGGCCACCGGGGAGCTGTTTTTT. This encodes CASSQSGGRATGELFF.

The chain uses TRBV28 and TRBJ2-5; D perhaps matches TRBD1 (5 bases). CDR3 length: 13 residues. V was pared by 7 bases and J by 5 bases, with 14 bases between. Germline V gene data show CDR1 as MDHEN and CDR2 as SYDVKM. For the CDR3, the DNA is TGTGCCAGCAACTACTTGGGGCGGGAGACCCAGTACTTC. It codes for CASNYLGRETQYF.

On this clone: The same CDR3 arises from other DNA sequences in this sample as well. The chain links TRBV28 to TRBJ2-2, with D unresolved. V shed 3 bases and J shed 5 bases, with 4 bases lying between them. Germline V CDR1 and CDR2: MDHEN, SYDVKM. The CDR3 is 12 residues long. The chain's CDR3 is CASSFSTGELFF. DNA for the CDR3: TGTGCCAGCAGTTTTAGTACCGGGGAGCTGTTTTTT.

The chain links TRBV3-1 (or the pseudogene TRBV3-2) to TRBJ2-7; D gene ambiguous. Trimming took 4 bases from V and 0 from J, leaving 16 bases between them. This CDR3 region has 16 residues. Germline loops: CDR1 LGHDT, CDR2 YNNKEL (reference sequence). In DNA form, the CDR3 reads TGTGCCAGCAGCCCCATCGTCCAGGTCTCCTCCTACGAGCAGTACTTC. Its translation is CASSPIVQVSSYEQYF.

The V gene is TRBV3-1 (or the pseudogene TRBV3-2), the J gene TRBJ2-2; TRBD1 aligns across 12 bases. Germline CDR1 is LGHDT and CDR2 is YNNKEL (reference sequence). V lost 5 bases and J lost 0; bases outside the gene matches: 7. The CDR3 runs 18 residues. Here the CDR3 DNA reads TGTGCCAGCAGCAGCCGGGACAGGGGGCGGACGAACACCGGGGAGCTGTTTTTT. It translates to CASSSRDRGRTNTGELFF.

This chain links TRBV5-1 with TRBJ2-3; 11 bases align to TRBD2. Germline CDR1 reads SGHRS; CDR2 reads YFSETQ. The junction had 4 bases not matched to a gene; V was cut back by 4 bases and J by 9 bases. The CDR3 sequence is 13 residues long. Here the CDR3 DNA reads TGCGCCAGCAGCAATTCTAGCGGGGGGACGCAGTATTTT. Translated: CASSNSSGGTQYF.